Following are 21 T cell receptor beta chains from one sample sequenced in a study of blood T cell repertoires in COVID-19. The protocol was immunoSEQ multiplex PCR, while the TCRdb copy is restricted to in-frame clones and leaves out a portion. The sample consists of about 44,000 clones, approximately 79% of them appearing once. The sample comprised peripheral blood. The receptors come from a human donor in a cohort sampled during active COVID-19.

DNA of the CDR3: TGTGCCAGCAGGGGGGACAAATCAGTCTACGAGCAGTACTTC. Protein sequence: CASRGDKSVYEQYF. This chain uses TRBV6-6 with TRBJ2-7; the D gene is possibly TRBD1 (6 bases). This CDR3 region has 14 residues. V was trimmed by 6 bases and J by 3 bases, leaving 15 bases between them. CDR1 and CDR2 from the germline V gene are MNHNY and SVGAGI (reference sequence).

This clone appeared a few times. The chain recombines TRBV10-1 with TRBJ1-5; D unclear. CDR3 length: 13 residues. The V and J ends lost 2 bases and 4 bases respectively, with 6 bases between them. The V gene's germline CDR1 is WNHNN and CDR2 SYGVQD (reference sequence). This chain's CDR3 is CASSETRNQPQHF. In DNA form, the CDR3 reads TGCGCCAGCAGTGAGACCAGGAATCAGCCCCAGCATTTT.

This chain joins TRBV5-4 and TRBJ1-6; D unresolved. Germline-derived CDR1 and CDR2 are SGHNT and YYREEE (reference sequence). The CDR3 has 16 amino acids. V shed 4 bases and J shed 9 bases, with 20 bases lying between them. The CDR3, as DNA: TGTGCCAGCAGCCCGCCCCCGGCCCATCCGGGTTCACCCCTCCACTTT. It yields the protein CASSPPPAHPGSPLHF.

At least ten counts were recorded for this clone. At one boundary the junction diverges from the germline segment, which might be a read error. The chain is built from TRBV18 and TRBJ1-1, with TRBD1 matching 9 bases. CDR3 length equals 14 residues. Germline CDR1 reads KGHSH; CDR2 reads LQKENI. CDR3 sequence: CASSRDRVNPEAFF. The CDR3 nucleotides read TGTGCCAGCTCGAGGGACAGGGTGAACCCTGAAGCTTTCTTT.

The gene calls are TRBV13 and TRBJ2-1; TRBD2 agrees at 9 bases. Trimming removed 6 bases from V and 0 bases from J; junction bases left unmatched: 3. The CDR3 runs to 15 residues. Germline V CDR1 and CDR2: PRHDT, FYEKMQ (reference sequence). This CDR3 reads CASRLAGLSYNEQFF. The CDR3 DNA is TGTGCCAGCAGGCTAGCGGGACTCTCCTACAATGAGCAGTTCTTC. Filled out from reference TRBV13 and TRBJ2-1, the complete variable domain reads AAGVIQSPRHLIKEKRETATLKCYPIPRHDTVYWYQQGPGQDPQFLISFYEKMQSDKGSIPDRFSAQQFSDYHSELNMSSLELGDSALYFCASRLAGLSYNEQFFGPGTRLTVL.

This clone was detected once. The chain uses TRBV5-4 and TRBJ2-2, with 12 bases that match TRBD2. The germline CDR1 and CDR2 sequences are SGHNT and YYREEE (reference sequence). CDR3 length equals 16 residues. V shed 1 base, J shed 6 bases, and the junction held 4 bases outside the gene matches. Here the CDR3 reads CASSLLLAGGSGELFF. The DNA of the CDR3 is TGTGCCAGCAGCTTGCTGCTAGCGGGGGGGTCCGGGGAGCTGTTTTTT. Drawing the rest from reference TRBV5-4 and TRBJ2-2, the complete variable domain is ETGVTQSPTHLIKTRGQQVTLRCSSQSGHNTVSWYQQALGQGPQFIFQYYREEENGRGNFPPRFSGLQFPNYSSELNVNALELDDSALYLCASSLLLAGGSGELFFGEGSRLTVL.

This chain links TRBV24-1 with TRBJ2-5; 16 nucleotides agree with TRBD2. The CDR3 loop spans 18 amino acids. Germline V gives CDR1 KGHDR, CDR2 SFDVKD. J gave up 4 bases and V 4 bases, and 8 bases lay outside the gene matches. The CDR3 is CATSDPGTSGGAGETQYF. CDR3 nucleotide sequence: TGTGCCACCAGTGACCCCGGGACTAGCGGGGGGGCAGGAGAGACCCAGTACTTC.

The chain carries TRBV6-4 and TRBJ1-1; the match to TRBD1 covers 7 bases. Germline-derived CDR1 and CDR2 are MRHNA and SNTAGT. This CDR3 spans 12 amino acids. Trimming removed 7 bases from V and 7 bases from J; junction bases left unmatched: 6. The CDR3 loop reads CASTGQEDEAFF. CDR3 DNA: TGTGCCAGCACCGGACAGGAGGATGAAGCTTTCTTT.

The J gene is TRBJ2-1, the V gene TRBV5-1; perhaps TRBD2 as D (6 bases). V gave up 2 bases and J gave up 0 bases, with 15 bases separating them. Germline loops: CDR1 SGHRS, CDR2 YFSETQ. The CDR3 is 17 amino acids. CDR3 in DNA: TGCGCCAGCAGCTTCGGGGGTAGCGGACTCTCCTACAATGAGCAGTTCTTC. It specifies CASSFGGSGLSYNEQFF.

This clone was seen only a few times. V usage is TRBV10-2 and J usage is TRBJ2-1; D gene uncertain. V was clipped by 3 bases and J by 1 base, with 7 bases between them. The CDR3 spans 14 residues. CDR1 is WSHSY and CDR2 is SAAADI in the germline V gene. CDR3 amino acids: CASSEVASYNEQFF. CDR3 nucleotides: TGCGCCAGCAGTGAAGTGGCATCCTACAATGAGCAGTTCTTC.

CDR3 nucleotide sequence: TGTGCCTGGAGTGACCCCGGGACAGCCGCCCGCGCTTTCTTT. It codes for CAWSDPGTAARAFF. This chain connects TRBV30 to TRBJ1-1; 7 positions match TRBD1. The germline gives CDR1 GTSNPN, CDR2 SVGIG (reference sequence). The length of the CDR3 is 14 residues. V dropped 1 base and J dropped 11; count of bases not matched to a gene: 13.

The chain employs TRBV6-2 or TRBV6-3 and TRBJ2-5; D might be TRBD2 (6 bases). Per the germline V gene, CDR1 is MNHEY and CDR2 is SVGEGT. The CDR3 sequence is 16 residues long. Between the trimmed V and J ends, which lost 6 bases and 2 bases, there was a span of 19 bases. The CDR3 loop is CASSPLRLAIQETQYF. The CDR3 DNA is TGTGCCAGCAGCCCCCTTAGGCTAGCGATACAAGAGACCCAGTACTTC.

This chain uses TRBV4-3 with TRBJ2-7; D unresolved. The CDR3 consists of 15 residues. Trimming shortened V by 0 bases and J by 3 bases, and 12 bases separated the two germline ends. Germline V lookup: CDR1 LGHNA, CDR2 YSLEER. CDR3 protein: CASSQEKLVSYEQYF. The CDR3 nucleotides read TGCGCCAGCAGCCAAGAAAAACTGGTGAGCTACGAGCAGTACTTC.

The V and J genes are TRBV7-9 and TRBJ2-3, with 10 bases that match TRBD1. J lost 0 bases, V lost 5 bases, and 14 bases had no gene match. The germline gives CDR1 SEHNR, CDR2 FQNEAQ (reference sequence). This CDR3 contains 19 residues. The CDR3, as DNA: TGTGCCAGCAGCCCCCAACCGGGACAGGGGCCCACAAGCACAGATACGCAGTATTTT. Residues: CASSPQPGQGPTSTDTQYF.

The chain links TRBV10-3 to TRBJ2-5, with 7 bases that match TRBD1. Germline assignment: CDR1 ENHRY and CDR2 SYGVKD. V trimming: 5 bases; J trimming: 5 bases; junction bases outside the gene matches: 11. The CDR3 contains 15 residues. The CDR3 DNA sequence: TGTGCCATCAGTACCGGACAGGCAAGTGCTGAGACCCAGTACTTC. Its protein is CAISTGQASAETQYF.

The chain combines TRBV3-1 (or the pseudogene TRBV3-2) with TRBJ2-2; D unclear. The V end lost 2 bases, the J end lost 4 bases, and 8 bases lay between the germline ends. CDR3 length: 14 amino acids. CDR1 LGHDT and CDR2 YNNKEL come from the germline V gene (reference sequence). The CDR3 loop reads CASSQQTVTGELFF. The CDR3, as DNA: TGTGCCAGCAGCCAACAAACGGTCACCGGGGAGCTGTTTTTT.

CDR3 coding DNA: TGTGCCAGCAGCTTGGCACCGGGACAAGGCACAGATACGCAGTATTTT. Protein sequence: CASSLAPGQGTDTQYF. The rearrangement uses TRBV5-5 and TRBJ2-3; TRBD1 might be the D (6 bases). The CDR3 runs 16 residues. Germline CDR1 SGHKS, CDR2 YYEKEE (reference sequence). The ends were cut back, 0 bases at V and 1 base at J, with 12 bases in the middle.

This sequence joins TRBV30 and TRBJ1-1, with D tentatively TRBD1 (5 bases). The CDR3 extends over 16 amino acids. Germline assignment: CDR1 GTSNPN and CDR2 SVGIG (reference sequence). V shed 0 bases and J shed 2 bases, with 16 bases lying between them. CDR3 sequence reads: CAWSVRLGRTNTEAFF. DNA for the CDR3: TGTGCCTGGAGTGTACGCCTGGGCAGGACAAACACTGAAGCTTTCTTT.

The rearrangement joins TRBV6-6 to TRBJ2-7, with 8 bases that match TRBD2. Germline V gene lookup returns CDR1 MNHNY and CDR2 SVGAGI (reference sequence). The trim removed 8 bases at V and 5 bases at J, leaving 11 bases unmatched. The CDR3 totals 14 residues. The CDR3 protein is CASSSGTRSDEQYF. CDR3 nucleotides: TGTGCCAGCTCATCCGGGACTAGATCAGACGAGCAGTACTTC.

The CDR3 region has the DNA TGTGCCGCCTCGGAGCGGGAAAAAGAGACCCAGTACTTC. Translating gives CAASEREKETQYF. J is TRBJ2-5 and V is TRBV10-3; TRBD2 aligns across 7 bases. V gave up 11 bases and J gave up 3 bases; unmatched junction bases: 9. This CDR3 spans 13 amino acids. Germline lookup yields CDR1 ENHRY and CDR2 SYGVKD.

The chain is built from TRBV18 and TRBJ1-5; a possible D gene is TRBD1 (5 bases). The CDR3 has 13 amino acids. Germline loops: CDR1 KGHSH, CDR2 LQKENI. The V and J ends lost 2 bases and 3 bases respectively, with 5 bases between them. CDR3 in amino acids: CASSPGANQPQHF. CDR3 bases: TGTGCCAGCTCACCAGGGGCCAATCAGCCCCAGCATTTT.